Listed below are T cell receptor beta chains from one sample, sequenced in a study of T cell responses to AZD1222 COVID-19 vaccine. Libraries were prepared by immunoSEQ multiplex PCR; TCRdb keeps only in-frame clonotypes and omits some of them. The sample shows 45,000 to 55,000 clones, about 88% of them seen only once. Sequences were derived from peripheral blood, sampled on day 0 of AZD1222 vaccination. These receptors all stem from an adult in good health. Both conserved end residues are part of each CDR3. Fields, in order: V gene, J gene, CDR3 protein.

>TRBV28|TRBJ1-4
CASRTGFEKLFF
>TRBV7-3|TRBJ2-3
CASSSGRLSTDTQYF
>TRBV12-5|TRBJ1-1
CASGLGISEAFF
>TRBV12-3/TRBV12-4|TRBJ2-7
CASSFFGGGEQYF
>TRBV19|TRBJ1-3
CASRSISGNTIYF
>TRBV28|TRBJ1-4
CASSSGKLNEKLFF
>TRBV5-1|TRBJ2-1
CASSQGAGAGGSHNEQFF
>TRBV5-1|TRBJ2-7
CASSISGVSYEQYF
>TRBV6-5|TRBJ1-6
CASSYSSNHNSPLHF
>TRBV7-3|TRBJ1-1
CASSSTGGSEAFF
>TRBV6-7|TRBJ2-2
CASSYDLKHLCPGELFF
>TRBV4-2|TRBJ2-5
CASSQGAGLETQYF
>TRBV5-6|TRBJ1-2
CASNARGRTNYGYTF
>TRBV5-1|TRBJ1-1
CASSSGQLDTEAFF
>TRBV9|TRBJ2-3
CASSPSASGGARTDTQYF
>TRBV19|TRBJ1-4
CASSTLRGATNEKLFF
>TRBV18|TRBJ2-6
CASSPRQSNSGANVLTF
>TRBV6-5|TRBJ1-1
CASSYLGSPTEAFF
>TRBV19|TRBJ1-2
CASSTSGTGGLKRGYTF
>TRBV3-1/TRBV3-2|TRBJ2-2
CASSQAAWGTGELFF
>TRBV28|TRBJ2-1
CASSFSGGADNEQFF
>TRBV7-9|TRBJ2-3
CASSLGQAASTDTQYF
>TRBV6-5|TRBJ1-3
CASSYSPGPTGNTIYF
>TRBV5-6|TRBJ2-7
CASSLTGTKPYEQYF
>TRBV9|TRBJ1-3
CASSVDPGKTGNTIYF
>TRBV27|TRBJ2-7
CASSPTGPSSYEQYF
>TRBV5-1|TRBJ2-7
CASSLIGGRIKNYEQYF
>TRBV28|TRBJ1-2
CASSDPNYGYTF
>TRBV21-1|TRBJ2-5
CASSRIIAVQETQYF
>TRBV6-2/TRBV6-3|TRBJ1-5
CASSSPPQRRSYSNQPQHF
>TRBV30|TRBJ2-1
CAWSVAGGQFF
>TRBV19|TRBJ1-3
CASSMTGISGNTIYF
>TRBV18|TRBJ2-3
CASSPNAKTDTQYF
>TRBV19|TRBJ2-1
CASSSRRATPHNEQFF
>TRBV5-1|TRBJ2-1
CASSPRLAGYNEQFF
>TRBV4-1|TRBJ1-1
CASSQDLGQGLNTEAFF
>TRBV18|TRBJ2-7
CASSKRREAGEQYF
>TRBV19|TRBJ1-5
CASSIASGRLSNQPQHF
>TRBV2|TRBJ1-2
CASSEGLGGLFDYTF
>TRBV5-1|TRBJ2-7
CASSPRGSRYEQYF
>TRBV27|TRBJ1-6
CASSSGDRGRRGNSPLHF
>TRBV6-5|TRBJ1-1
CASVGNTEAFF
>TRBV3-1/TRBV3-2|TRBJ1-6
CASSLGTGNSPLHF
>TRBV7-8|TRBJ1-6
CASSLPLNDSPLHF
>TRBV28|TRBJ1-5
CASSPPGGQGFGNQPQHF
>TRBV5-1|TRBJ2-3
CASSLQAGVTDTQYF
>TRBV19|TRBJ1-5
CASSILNQPQHF
>TRBV11-2|TRBJ1-4
CASRQQGARTNEKLFF
>TRBV5-4|TRBJ2-1
CASSPTGTAYNEQFF
>TRBV7-2|TRBJ2-1
CASSPGGTYNEQFF
>TRBV6-5|TRBJ1-1
CASTNGMNTEAFF
>TRBV5-5|TRBJ2-7
CASSRQGIPYEQYF
>TRBV6-5|TRBJ1-4
CASSTDWGGKLFF
>TRBV7-2|TRBJ1-3
CASSSGSSGNTIYF
>TRBV18|TRBJ2-5
CASSELSPVPGPVPETQYF
>TRBV7-2|TRBJ2-2
CASSPRTGGTGELFF
>TRBV4-3|TRBJ1-4
CASSQEGGGGINEKLFF
>TRBV28|TRBJ2-7
CASSSPGQNSYEQYF
>TRBV18|TRBJ1-5
CASSPQGGEQPQHF